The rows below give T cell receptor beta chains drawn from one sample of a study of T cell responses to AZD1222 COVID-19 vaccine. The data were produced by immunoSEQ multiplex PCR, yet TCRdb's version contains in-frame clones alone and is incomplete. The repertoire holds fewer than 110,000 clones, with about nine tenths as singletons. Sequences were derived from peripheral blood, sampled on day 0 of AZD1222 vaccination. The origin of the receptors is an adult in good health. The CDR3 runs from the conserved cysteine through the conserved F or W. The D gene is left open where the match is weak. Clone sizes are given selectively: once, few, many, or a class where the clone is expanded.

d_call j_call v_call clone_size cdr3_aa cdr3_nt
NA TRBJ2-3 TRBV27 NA CASTRRPDRTDTQYF TGTGCCAGCACCAGGCGGCCGGATCGCACAGATACGCAGTATTTT
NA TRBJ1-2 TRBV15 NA CATSRGGGLEGYTF TGTGCCACCAGCAGGGGGGGAGGACTGGAGGGCTACACCTTC
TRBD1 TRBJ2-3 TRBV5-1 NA CASSLARGTERFTDTQYF TGCGCCAGCAGCTTGGCCAGGGGGACAGAGCGTTTCACAGATACGCAGTATTTT
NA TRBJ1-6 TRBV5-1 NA CASSLASEVSPLHF TGCGCCAGCAGCTTGGCGTCGGAGGTCTCACCCCTCCACTTT
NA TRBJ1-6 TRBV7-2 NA CASSLTGANSPLHF TGTGCCAGCAGCTTAACTGGGGCTAATTCACCCCTCCACTTT
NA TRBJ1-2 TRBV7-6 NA CASSLGAGETNYGYTF TGTGCCAGCAGCTTAGGGGCGGGGGAAACTAACTATGGCTACACCTTC
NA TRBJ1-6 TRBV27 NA CASSLRGSSPLHF TGTGCCAGCAGTTTAAGGGGGAGCTCACCCCTCCACTTT
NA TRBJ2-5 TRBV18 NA CASSPLRETQYF TGTGCCAGCTCACCCCTCCGAGAGACCCAGTACTTC
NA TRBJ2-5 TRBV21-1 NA CASSTPGLHLETQYF TGTGCCAGCAGCACACCGGGTCTACACTTGGAGACCCAGTACTTC
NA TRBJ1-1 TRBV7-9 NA CASSTNQGKNTEAFF TGTGCCAGCAGCACAAACCAGGGGAAGAACACTGAAGCTTTCTTT
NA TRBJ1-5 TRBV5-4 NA CASSLGSGQPQHF TGTGCCAGCAGCTTAGGTTCTGGTCAGCCCCAGCATTTT
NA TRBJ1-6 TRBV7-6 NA CASSLAGEASPLHF TGTGCCAGCAGCTTAGCCGGGGAAGCGTCACCCCTCCACTTT
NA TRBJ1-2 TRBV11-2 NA CASSLATDTNYGYTF TGTGCCAGCAGCTTAGCGACCGATACTAACTATGGCTACACCTTC
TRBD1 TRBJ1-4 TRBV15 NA CATRPPDRGELGKLFF TGTGCCACCAGACCCCCCGACAGGGGTGAATTGGGGAAACTGTTTTTT
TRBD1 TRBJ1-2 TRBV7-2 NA CASSADRGRRYGYTF TGTGCCAGCAGCGCAGACAGGGGGCGCCGCTATGGCTACACCTTC
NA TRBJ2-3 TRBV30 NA CAWSRETQRGADTQYF TGTGCCTGGAGTAGAGAGACCCAAAGAGGGGCAGATACGCAGTATTTT
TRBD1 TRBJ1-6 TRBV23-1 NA CASSHRGPPLHF TGCGCCAGCAGTCACAGGGGGCCACCCCTCCACTTT
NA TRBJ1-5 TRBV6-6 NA CASATQGGNQPQHF TGTGCCAGCGCTACCCAGGGTGGCAATCAGCCCCAGCATTTT
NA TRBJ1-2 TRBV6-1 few CASSEEPQGMDGGYTF TGTGCCAGCAGTGAAGAGCCGCAGGGTATGGATGGTGGCTACACCTTC
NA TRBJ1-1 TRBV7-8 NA CASSLRRGTEAFF TGTGCCAGCAGCCTTCGTAGAGGCACTGAAGCTTTCTTT
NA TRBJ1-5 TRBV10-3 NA CAISESLVALDSNQPQHF TGTGCCATCAGTGAGTCGTTAGTGGCATTAGATAGCAATCAGCCCCAGCATTTT
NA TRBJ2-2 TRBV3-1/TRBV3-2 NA CASSPDGGSYTGELFF TGTGCCAGCAGCCCCGACGGAGGTTCCTACACCGGGGAGCTGTTTTTT
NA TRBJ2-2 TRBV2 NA CASSMDRYNTGELFF TGTGCCAGCAGCATGGACAGATACAACACCGGGGAGCTGTTTTTT
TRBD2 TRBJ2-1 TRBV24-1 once CATSDFLARISGGSNEQFF TGTGCCACCAGTGATTTTCTAGCAAGAATTAGCGGGGGGTCCAATGAGCAGTTCTTC
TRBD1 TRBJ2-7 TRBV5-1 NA CASSLTGGDEQYF TGCGCCAGCAGCTTGACAGGGGGCGACGAGCAGTACTTC
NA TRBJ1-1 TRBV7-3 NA CASSRDLGGRTEAFF TGTGCCAGCAGCCGCGATTTGGGGGGCCGGACTGAAGCTTTCTTT
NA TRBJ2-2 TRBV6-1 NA CASSGPAYRAPGELFF TGTGCCAGCAGTGGTCCCGCTTATAGGGCCCCCGGGGAGCTGTTTTTT
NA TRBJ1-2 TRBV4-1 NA CASSPLVGRGYTF TGCGCCAGCAGCCCCCTGGTTGGTCGCGGCTACACCTTC
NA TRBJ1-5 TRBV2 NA CASSGVGDVGNQPQHF TGTGCCAGCAGTGGGGTCGGGGATGTCGGCAATCAGCCCCAGCATTTT
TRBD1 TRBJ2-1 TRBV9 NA CASSVTGVNRQFF TGTGCCAGCAGCGTGACAGGGGTCAATCGGCAGTTCTTC
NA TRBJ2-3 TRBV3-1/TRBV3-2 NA CASSLSEATDTQYF TGTGCCAGCAGCCTATCCGAGGCGACAGATACGCAGTATTTT
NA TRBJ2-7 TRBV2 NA CASSGDGETYEQYF TGTGCCAGCAGTGGAGACGGGGAAACCTACGAGCAGTACTTC
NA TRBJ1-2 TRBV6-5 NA CASTKGVVNYGYTF TGTGCCAGCACCAAAGGGGTCGTTAACTATGGCTACACCTTC
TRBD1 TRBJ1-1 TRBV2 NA CASSLSGTANTEAFF TGTGCCAGCAGTCTATCCGGGACAGCGAACACTGAAGCTTTCTTT
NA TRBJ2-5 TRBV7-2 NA CASSRADGETQYF TGTGCCAGCAGCCGCGCGGATGGGGAGACCCAGTACTTC
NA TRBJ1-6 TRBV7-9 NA CASSLDVASPLHF TGTGCCAGCAGCTTAGATGTGGCATCACCCCTCCACTTT
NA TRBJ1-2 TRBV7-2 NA CASSFGQLLGYTF TGTGCCAGCAGCTTCGGACAGTTGTTGGGCTACACCTTC
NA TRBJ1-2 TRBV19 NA CASTMIDVNYGYTF TGTGCCAGTACGATGATCGACGTAAACTATGGCTACACCTTC
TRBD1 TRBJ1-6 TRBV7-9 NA CASINLPGQGEGSPLHF TGTGCCAGCATCAATTTACCGGGACAGGGGGAAGGTTCACCCCTCCACTTT
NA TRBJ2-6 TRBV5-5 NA CASRSAGQKGANVLTF TGTGCCAGCAGATCCGCAGGGCAGAAAGGGGCCAACGTCCTGACTTTC
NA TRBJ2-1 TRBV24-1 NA CATSDQGLGEQFF TGTGCCACCAGTGATCAGGGGTTGGGTGAGCAGTTCTTC
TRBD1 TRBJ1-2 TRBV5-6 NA CASSLEGRGRGYTF TGTGCCAGCAGCTTGGAGGGCAGGGGGAGAGGCTACACCTTC
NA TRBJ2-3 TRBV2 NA CASSAERAVDTQYF TGTGCCAGCAGTGCTGAGAGAGCGGTAGATACGCAGTATTTT
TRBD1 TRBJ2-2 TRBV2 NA CASRTGGSGELFF TGTGCCAGTCGGACAGGGGGAAGCGGGGAGCTGTTTTTT
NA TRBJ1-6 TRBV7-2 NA CASSLGLGARSPLHF TGTGCCAGCAGCTTAGGGCTGGGAGCTAGGTCACCCCTCCACTTT
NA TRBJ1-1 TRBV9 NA CASSPRTVSTEAFF TGTGCCAGCAGCCCCCGGACTGTCTCCACTGAAGCTTTCTTT
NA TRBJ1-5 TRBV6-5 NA CASRFRQSEQPQHF TGTGCCAGCAGATTCCGACAGTCGGAACAGCCCCAGCATTTT
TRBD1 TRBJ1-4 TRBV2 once CASMSGGMTGRVNEKLFF TGTGCCAGCATGTCGGGTGGTATGACAGGGCGCGTCAATGAAAAACTGTTTTTT
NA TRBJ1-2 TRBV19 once CASTRGTGYGYTF TGTGCCAGTACCCGGGGGACCGGTTATGGCTACACCTTC
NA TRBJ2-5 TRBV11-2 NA CASSLFPRKTSAQETQYF TGTGCCAGCAGCTTATTCCCCCGAAAAACTAGTGCCCAAGAGACCCAGTACTTC
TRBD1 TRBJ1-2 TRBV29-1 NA CSVGTGDGYTF TGCAGCGTTGGGACAGGGGATGGCTACACCTTC
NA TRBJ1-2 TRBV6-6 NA CASSYQETNYGYTF TGTGCCAGCAGTTATCAGGAAACTAACTATGGCTACACCTTC
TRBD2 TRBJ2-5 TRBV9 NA CASSAKTGREETQYF TGTGCCAGCAGCGCCAAGACGGGGAGGGAAGAGACCCAGTACTTC
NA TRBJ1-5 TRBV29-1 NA CSVEDPLGSQHF TGCAGCGTTGAAGATCCCCTTGGGTCCCAGCATTTT